This T cell receptor beta chain emerged from a study of a mutant IDH1 vaccine in newly diagnosed glioma (dated by TCRdb to the early 2020s). At the level of the whole study: Eight vaccinations were administered to patients in weeks 1, 3, 5, 7, 11, 15, 19 and 23, corresponding to visits V03 through V10. Longitudinal TCRB deep sequencing was performed for 20 to 30 treated patients wherever samples were available for exploratory analyses. Of the 30 to 35 treated patients, 62.5% were male and approximately 38% were female, and a mean age of roughly 40 years was recorded. Vaccination started 4-6 weeks after radiotherapy alone, or was given together with temozolomide cycles in the groups whose treatment included chemotherapy. Peripheral blood samples were drawn at six visits, namely V03 (baseline), V05, V07, V10, V12 and V13. Before enrollment, most patients had been given radiochemotherapy with temozolomide as standard therapy, while the rest had received either radiotherapy alone or temozolomide alone. What the authors observed across the whole study: Pseudoprogression appeared unrelated to alterations in the top peripheral T cell clonotypes detected by TCRB sequencing. Availability determined which PBMC samples were chosen for TCRB deep sequencing. According to the authors, sample limitations meant that analyses of patient blood samples could not be reproduced. Vaccine-induced immune responses across multiple MHC alleles were detected in 93.3% of patients.

Inclusive of the bounding cysteine and phenylalanine, the CDR3 is 13 residues long. Only the CDR3 portion is preserved as DNA: 39 bases, with reading frame beginning at the first base. V is pared back by 8 bases and J by 0 bases, with 10 bases lying between the germline termini. CDR1 and CDR2 were assigned from the germline V gene as MDHEN and SYDVKM. This sample's time point label indicates: week 11, during vaccination. Every vaccine dose consisted of 300 ug of a 20-mer mutant IDH1 peptide in Montanide, administered subcutaneously together with topical imiquimod. Newly diagnosed WHO grade 3 or 4 IDH1-mutant astrocytomas showing loss of nuclear ATRX were present in the donors. The samples were drawn from NOA16, a multicentre, single-arm, open-label phase I trial in Germany that tested a mutant IDH1 peptide vaccine in humans for the first time. Genomic DNA for TCRB sequencing was isolated from EDTA blood with the DNeasy Blood and Tissue Kit.

The method behind the library was the immunoSEQ multiplex PCR assay. Following the manufacturer's protocol, the hsTCRB Kit was used to amplify rearranged TCR beta chain sequences. An Illumina MiSeq was used to sequence the TCRB libraries. On the authors' methods: Demultiplexing, trimming and gene mapping were performed with the kit vendor's proprietary platform. What TCRdb holds here is the immuneACCESS table cut down to in-frame rearrangements. Part of the clones is not present; checked against another copy, under half of the missing clones reflect an unresolved V gene, and the others are unexplained. V and J calls and clone size come straight from that table; D and trimming were deduced from the DNA. The sample profile shows about 110,000 clones; 90% of them were found once. The ten most abundant clones make up around 0.6% of the sample. Points on this clone: This receptor's antigen is unknown. The record has no base qualities; no much larger clone is one base away.

This sequence uses TRBV28 and TRBJ1-1; a tentative D match to TRBD1 spans 6 bases. The source is a woman between 45 and 60 years old with glioma. Material: PBMCs, obtained from a glioma patient whose treatment included an IDH1 peptide vaccine. The CDR3 here reads CASRDRMNTEAFF. The DNA is as follows: TGTGCCAGCCGAGACAGGATGAACACTGAAGCTTTCTTT. The full variable domain, with segments outside the CDR3 supplied by the reference TRBV28 and TRBJ1-1 proteins, appears as DVKVTQSSRYLVKRTGEKVFLECVQDMDHENMFWYRQDPGLGLRLIYFSYDVKMKEKGDIPEGYSVSREKKERFSLILESASTNQTSMYLCASRDRMNTEAFFGQGTRLTVV.